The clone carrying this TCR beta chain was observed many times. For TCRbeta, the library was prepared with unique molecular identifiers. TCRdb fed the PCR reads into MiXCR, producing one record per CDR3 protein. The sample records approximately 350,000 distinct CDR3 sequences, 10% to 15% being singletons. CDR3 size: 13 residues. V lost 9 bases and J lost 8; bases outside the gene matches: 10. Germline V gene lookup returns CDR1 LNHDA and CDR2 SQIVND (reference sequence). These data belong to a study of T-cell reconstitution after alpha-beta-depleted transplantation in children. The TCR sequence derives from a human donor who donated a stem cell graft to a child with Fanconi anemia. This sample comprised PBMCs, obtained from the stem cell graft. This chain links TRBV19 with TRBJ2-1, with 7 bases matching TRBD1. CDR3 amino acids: CASRDSISHEQFF. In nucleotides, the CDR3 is TGTGCCAGCCGGGACAGTATTTCCCATGAGCAGTTCTTC.